These 30 T cell receptor beta chains came from one sample sequenced in a study of CD4 and CD8 cells across lung adenocarcinoma regions (dated by TCRdb to 2017 to 2018). The library was made by PCR. The run used a HiSeq X Ten. TCRdb's own reprocessing of the public reads used fastp at Q25 and MiXCR and kept productive beta chains. Entries that share a CDR3 protein sequence are merged under the most common genes and DNA. For this sample there are 3,000 to 4,000 distinct CDR3 sequences; 65% appear just once. The biggest ten clones account for approximately 15% of the sample. The specimen sequenced was CD8+ T cells from the margin of a lung tumor. The intended sense of this specimen's cell subset or site label: tumor margin region. These receptors all stem from a female donor with lung adenocarcinoma. The CD4 and CD8 labels of this study may be unreliable.

CDR3 region: CASSEVASGRIGTDTQYF. For the CDR3, the DNA is TGTGCCAGCAGTGAAGTGGCTAGCGGGAGGATAGGCACAGATACGCAGTATTTT. V usage is TRBV6-1 and J usage is TRBJ2-3; TRBD2 agrees at 11 bases. J was trimmed by 1 base and V by 1 base; bases with no gene match: 7. Germline values: CDR1 MNHNS, CDR2 SASEGT. This CDR3 region has 18 residues.

The chain recombines TRBV6-4 with TRBJ2-1; TRBD2 matches at 7 bases. Germline loops: CDR1 MRHNA, CDR2 SNTAGT. After removal of 6 bases from V and 6 bases from J, the junction contained 8 bases not matched to a gene. The CDR3 has 14 amino acids. The CDR3: CASRQTSETNEQFF. In DNA, the CDR3 is TGTGCCAGCAGGCAAACTAGCGAAACCAATGAGCAGTTCTTC.

By its share, this clonotype is large. The V gene is TRBV6-5, the J gene TRBJ1-1; D is ambiguous. Trimming took 2 bases from V and 0 from J, leaving 19 bases between them. The V gene's germline CDR1 is MNHEY and CDR2 SVGAGI. The CDR3 loop spans 18 amino acids. The CDR3 DNA reads as TGTGCCAGCAGTTACGACGGCTTCCCCGGATTGATGAACACTGAAGCTTTCTTT. Protein sequence: CASSYDGFPGLMNTEAFF.

This chain joins TRBV12-3 or TRBV12-4 and TRBJ1-3; a weak D match, TRBD1 (6 bases). V lost 3 bases to trimming and J lost 4 bases, with 13 bases between them. This CDR3 is built from 15 residues. CDR3 region: CASSFTGGLGNTIYF. The CDR3 nucleotides are TGTGCCAGCAGTTTTACCGGGGGCCTCGGAAACACCATATATTTT.

The chain uses TRBV6-2 or TRBV6-3 and TRBJ2-1, with D unclear. The CDR3 is made up of 14 amino acids. Germline assignment: CDR1 MNHEY and CDR2 SVGEGT. The ends were cut back, 5 bases at V and 0 bases at J, with 8 bases in the middle. The CDR3: CASSPLGSYNEQFF. CDR3 in DNA: TGTGCCAGCAGTCCCCTTGGCTCCTACAATGAGCAGTTCTTC.

This clonotype was detected a few times. This chain uses TRBV6-5 with TRBJ2-5; 9 nucleotides match TRBD2. Germline V gives CDR1 MNHEY, CDR2 SVGAGI. With 2 bases clipped from V and 1 base from J, the junction kept 8 bases outside the gene matches. The CDR3 sequence is 17 residues long. CDR3 sequence (DNA): TGTGCCAGCAGTTACCGCGGGGCTAGCGGGACCCAAGAGACCCAGTACTTC. It is translated as CASSYRGASGTQETQYF.

In its sample, this clonotype ranks as large. The gene calls are TRBV6-1 and TRBJ1-3; TRBD1 matches 9 bases. The CDR3 contains 15 residues. V trimming: 5 bases; J trimming: 4 bases; junction bases outside the gene matches: 6. Germline CDR1 and CDR2: MNHNS and SASEGT. The CDR3 coding sequence is TGTGCCAGCAGTCAGCAAACAGGGGGCGGAAACACCATATATTTT. It specifies CASSQQTGGGNTIYF.

This clonotype has just a few counts. This chain links TRBV7-2 with TRBJ2-3, with 11 bases fitting TRBD2. CDR1 SGHTA and CDR2 FQGNSA come from the germline V gene. With V trimmed by 3 bases and J by 0 bases, 5 bases remained unmatched. CDR3 size: 17 residues. CDR3 protein: CASSFGTSGPSTDTQYF. The DNA for the CDR3 is TGTGCCAGCAGCTTCGGGACTAGCGGACCTAGCACAGATACGCAGTATTTT.

The chain combines TRBV6-1 with TRBJ2-4; D not resolved. Germline CDR1 reads MNHNS; CDR2 reads SASEGT. Trimming cost V 7 bases and J 3 bases, with 10 bases left between them. CDR3 length: 13 amino acids. The CDR3 DNA is TGTGCCAGCACCCCGGAGTACAAAAACATTCAGTACTTC. Translating it yields CASTPEYKNIQYF.

This clonotype appeared a single time. The chain couples TRBV6-1 to TRBJ2-1; TRBD2 matches at 9 bases. CDR3 size: 13 residues. CDR1 is MNHNS, CDR2 SASEGT, per germline. Unmatched junction bases numbered 6, after V lost 8 bases and J lost 7 bases. The CDR3 bases are TGTGCCAGCCTACTAGCGGGCCGAAATGAGCAGTTCTTC. This encodes CASLLAGRNEQFF.

V and J are TRBV7-2 and TRBJ2-1, with TRBD2 matching over 10 bases. The CDR3 has 15 amino acids. The J segment lost 8 bases and the V segment lost 4 bases, leaving 8 bases of the junction unmatched. The germline V gene encodes CDR1 SGHTA and CDR2 FQGNSA. CDR3 region: CASSYTSGISYEQFF. The CDR3, as DNA: TGTGCCAGCAGCTATACTAGCGGGATAAGTTATGAGCAGTTCTTC.

The V and J genes are TRBV11-2 and TRBJ2-3; D call uncertain. Deletions cut 1 base from V and 9 bases from J, with 17 bases between. The CDR3 runs 15 residues. From germline, CDR1 is SGHAT and CDR2 FQNNGV. Written as DNA, the CDR3 is TGTGCCAGCAGCTTAGCTCGAACCGCTGTCGGGACGCAGTATTTT. Its translation: CASSLARTAVGTQYF.

The rearrangement joins TRBV6-1 to TRBJ2-6, with D possibly matching TRBD1 (5 bases). The germline CDR1 and CDR2 sequences are MNHNS and SASEGT. The CDR3 contains 19 residues. The V gene lost 0 bases and the J gene lost 0 bases, with 15 bases spanning the gap. CDR3: CASSEAQQVSISGANVLTF. The CDR3 nucleotides are TGTGCCAGCAGTGAAGCACAACAGGTTTCCATCTCTGGGGCCAACGTCCTGACTTTC.

The chain carries TRBV6-1 and TRBJ2-5; D call uncertain. The tail of the sequence fits TRBJ2-7 better, so the J call may be wrong. Germline CDR1 MNHNS, CDR2 SASEGT. This CDR3 has 16 amino acids. Here the CDR3 reads CASSPPPFSPSREQYF. The CDR3 nucleotides read TGTGCCAGCAGTCCCCCCCCATTCTCCCCTTCCCGCGAGCAGTACTTC.

The chain uses TRBV6-1 and TRBJ2-3; TRBD1 is a possible D gene (7 bases). The CDR3 is 19 residues long. Per germline, CDR1 MNHNS and CDR2 SASEGT. V shed 6 bases and J shed 9 bases, with 34 bases lying between them. DNA of the CDR3: TGTGCCAGCAGGTCCGCCCCGGGCGGCGGGGAAGGGGGCAAAGAGACGCAGTATTTT. Its translation: CASRSAPGGGEGGKETQYF.

The J gene is TRBJ2-3, the V gene TRBV6-1; no reliable D call. This CDR3 has 15 amino acids. V lost 6 bases, J lost 0 bases, and 13 bases lay in between. CDR1 MNHNS and CDR2 SASEGT come from the germline V gene. The CDR3 DNA is TGTGCCAGCAGCGACACGCCGGCTAGCACAGATACGCAGTATTTT. Amino acids: CASSDTPASTDTQYF.

V and J are TRBV6-1 and TRBJ2-1; 7 nucleotides match TRBD2. Trimming took 4 bases from V and 1 from J; bases not matched to a gene: 10. The CDR3 runs to 17 residues. Germline-derived CDR1 and CDR2 are MNHNS and SASEGT. This CDR3 is CASSVLGEGLSYNEQFF. The DNA of the CDR3 is TGTGCCAGCAGTGTTCTAGGGGAGGGACTATCCTACAATGAGCAGTTCTTC.

This clonotype occurred once. Compared with germline, one end of the junction differs, possibly owing to a read error. This chain connects TRBV6-1 to TRBJ2-3; D perhaps matches TRBD2 (6 bases). Germline lookup yields CDR1 MNHNS and CDR2 SASEGT. There are 19 residues in the CDR3. This CDR3 reads CASRSAPFGGEEDTETQYF. The CDR3 bases are TGTGCCAGCAGGTCCGCCCCTTTCGGCGGGGAAGAGGACACAGAGACGCAGTACTTT.

The chain employs TRBV7-2 and TRBJ1-5, with a weak D call TRBD1 (6 bases). The CDR3 covers 14 residues. Trimming removed 1 base at V and 5 bases at J, with 9 bases between. In germline, CDR1 is SGHTA, CDR2 FQGNSA. CDR3 sequence reads: CASSLGTVYQPQHF. The CDR3 DNA follows: TGTGCCAGCAGCTTAGGGACAGTCTATCAGCCCCAGCATTTT.

The V and J genes are TRBV5-4 and TRBJ1-4; D call uncertain. There are 14 residues in the CDR3. The germline V and J ends were trimmed by 1 base and 8 bases, with 12 bases remaining between them. The germline CDR1 and CDR2 sequences are SGHNT and YYREEE (reference sequence). This chain's CDR3 is CASSLKGLEEKLFF. The CDR3 nucleotides are TGTGCCAGCAGCTTGAAAGGGTTGGAGGAAAAACTGTTTTTT.

By proportion, this clonotype is large (0.1 to 1%). The chain recombines TRBV6-4 with TRBJ2-3; D is undetermined. CDR1 is MRHNA and CDR2 is SNTAGT in the germline V gene. The CDR3 totals 13 residues. V lost 4 bases to trimming and J lost 0 bases, with 5 bases between them. The CDR3 sequence: CASSVESTDTQYF. CDR3 nucleotide sequence: TGTGCCAGCAGTGTAGAGAGCACAGATACGCAGTATTTT.

This clonotype was counted once. The V and J genes are TRBV7-8 and TRBJ2-5, with D possibly matching TRBD1 (5 bases). TRBJ2-7 explains the end of the DNA better; the J call may be wrong. This CDR3 region has 14 residues. The germline V gene has CDR1 SGHVS and CDR2 FQNEAQ. In nucleotides, the CDR3 is TGTGCCAGCAGCACCCGACAGAGGAGCTACGAGCAGTACTTC. The encoded protein is CASSTRQRSYEQYF.

The chain carries TRBV6-1 and TRBJ2-1, with 7 nucleotides matching TRBD1. J lost 6 bases, V lost 10 bases, and 9 bases had no gene match. CDR1 and CDR2 (germline): MNHNS, SASEGT. This CDR3 is built from 13 residues. The CDR3 nucleotides read TGTGCCACCGACAGGGACGGAGGCAATGAGCAGTTCTTC. Its translation is CATDRDGGNEQFF.

There are a few counts of this clonotype. This chain connects TRBV12-3 or TRBV12-4 to TRBJ2-1; 12 nucleotides line up with TRBD2. After removal of 2 bases from V and 5 bases from J, the junction contained 1 base not matched to a gene. This CDR3 is built from 15 residues. In DNA, the CDR3 is TGTGCCAGCAGTTTAAGGACTAGCGGGAACAATGAGCAGTTCTTC. The encoded protein is CASSLRTSGNNEQFF.

This chain uses TRBV27 with TRBJ1-5, with TRBD1 as a possible D gene (5 bases). The germline CDR1 and CDR2 sequences are MNHEY and SMNVEV (reference sequence). Trimming left V 1 base short and J 7 bases short, with 8 bases between. The CDR3 is 13 amino acids. CDR3 nucleotides: TGTGCCAGCAGTTTATTAGACAGCCAGCCCCAGCATTTT. This codes for CASSLLDSQPQHF.

The J gene is TRBJ1-1, the V gene TRBV6-1; D unresolved. Trimming stripped 4 bases from V and 1 base from J, with 7 bases between. The CDR3 has 13 amino acids. Germline CDR1 and CDR2: MNHNS and SASEGT. The DNA of the CDR3 is TGTGCCAGCAGTGTTCGGTGGAACACTGAAGCTTTCTTT. It encodes CASSVRWNTEAFF.

V gene TRBV6-1 combines with J gene TRBJ2-7; 7 nucleotides agree with TRBD1. Looked up from germline, CDR1 is MNHNS and CDR2 is SASEGT. CDR3 length: 13 residues. J was trimmed by 5 bases and V by 9 bases; bases with no gene match: 10. This chain's CDR3 is CASKTGTENEQYF. Here the CDR3 DNA reads TGTGCCAGTAAGACCGGGACAGAGAACGAGCAGTACTTC.

This clonotype was seen only a few times. This chain links TRBV7-6 with TRBJ1-5; D is ambiguous. V was pared by 1 base and J by 3 bases, with 7 bases between. Per the germline V gene, CDR1 is SGHVS and CDR2 is FNYEAQ. This CDR3 has 14 amino acids. Here the CDR3 reads CASSLGVNNQPQHF. The CDR3 DNA reads as TGTGCCAGCAGCTTAGGGGTCAACAATCAGCCCCAGCATTTT. Combining the CDR3 with reference TRBV7-6 and TRBJ1-5 gives the whole variable domain GAGVSQSPRYKVTKRGQDVALRCDPISGHVSLYWYRQALGQGPEFLTYFNYEAQQDKSGLPNDRFSAERPEGSISTLTIQRTEQRDSAMYRCASSLGVNNQPQHFGDGTRLSIL.

The chain employs TRBV6-1 and TRBJ2-1; 11 nucleotides line up with TRBD2. This CDR3 comprises 17 residues. Germline CDR1 MNHNS, CDR2 SASEGT. V shed 4 bases, J shed 3 bases, and the junction held 8 bases outside the gene matches. This CDR3 is CASSGGLAGGIYNEQFF. CDR3 DNA sequence: TGTGCCAGCAGTGGGGGGCTAGCGGGGGGAATCTACAATGAGCAGTTCTTC.

This clonotype is a singleton in its sample. The chain joins TRBV6-1 to TRBJ2-1; a weak D match, TRBD1 (5 bases). The CDR3 loop spans 14 amino acids. Germline CDR1 and CDR2: MNHNS and SASEGT. The V end was cut by 7 bases, the J end by 9 bases, with 19 bases between. CDR3 coding DNA: TGTGCCAGCACTCAAGGGGCCCCCGGTGGTGAGCAGTTCTTC. Protein sequence: CASTQGAPGGEQFF.